The entry that follows covers one T cell receptor beta chain sequence. Antigen specificity is unknown. The junction does not match germline at one end; this may be a read error. These data are taken from a study of tumor and adjacent non-tumor tissue in lung cancer. Background on the study: The cohort had about a dozen adenocarcinoma, a couple of squamous cell and 1 small cell patients. Stage I to III disease affected 9 to 10 men and 5 women aged roughly 31 to 85.

This sample's RNA came from whole unsorted tissue. Between August and November 2014, newly diagnosed, chemotherapy-naive lung cancer patients underwent thoracic surgery in China. The library came from three nested PCR rounds adapted from ARM-PCR protocols. In TCRdb, the multiplex PCR reads were re-called with MiXCR into one record per CDR3 protein. The table shows 84,000 or so distinct CDR3 sequences, with roughly three fifths occurring only once. General study points: TCR diversity was significantly greater in tumor than normal lung tissue.

From germline, CDR1 is SQVTM and CDR2 ANQGSEA. The CDR3 spans 13 residues. The TCR was taken from a man between 65 and 79 years old with non-small cell lung cancer. The V call is TRBV29-1, the J call TRBJ1-5; possibly TRBD1 for D (5 bases). What was sequenced was lung tumor tissue. The CDR3 loop reads CNVGDRGGQPQHF. As DNA, the CDR3 is TGCAACGTTGGGGATAGGGGTGGTCAGCCCCAGCATTTT.